This record concerns one TCR beta chain sequence. Trimming at V came to 4 bases and at J to 2 bases, leaving 4 bases not matched to a gene. The germline V gene has CDR1 PRHDT and CDR2 FYEKMQ (reference sequence). This CDR3 is built from 15 residues. The data were taken from a study of blood T cell repertoires in COVID-19. Study-wide context: T cells, B-cell-depleted T cells, or PBMCs supplied cDNA or gDNA.

Per the original data handling: From reference gene primer amplification, estimates of nucleated cell counts were derived. Sequencing used immunoSEQ multiplex PCR; TCRdb keeps in-frame clones, though not all of them. V and J calls and clone size are given by that table; D and trimming were obtained from the DNA. The sample includes under 200,000 clones, over 75% seen only once; the top ten take 6% to 7.5%. The sequence came from a man aged 65 to 79 with active or convalescent COVID-19. The material sequenced was peripheral blood. J is TRBJ1-1 and V is TRBV13, with 10 bases matching TRBD1. The CDR3 spells CASSSRQGANTEAFF. Written as DNA, the CDR3 is TGTGCCAGCAGCTCCAGACAGGGGGCTAACACTGAAGCTTTCTTT.